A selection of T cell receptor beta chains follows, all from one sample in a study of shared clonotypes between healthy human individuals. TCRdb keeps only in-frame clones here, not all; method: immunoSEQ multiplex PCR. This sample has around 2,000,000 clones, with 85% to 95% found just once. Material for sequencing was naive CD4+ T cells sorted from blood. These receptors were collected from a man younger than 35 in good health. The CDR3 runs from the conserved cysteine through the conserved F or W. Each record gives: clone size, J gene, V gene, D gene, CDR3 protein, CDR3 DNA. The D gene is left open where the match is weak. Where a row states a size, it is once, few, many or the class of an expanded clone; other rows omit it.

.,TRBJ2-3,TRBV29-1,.,CSVEGGAPTDTQYF,TGCAGCGTTGAAGGGGGGGCCCCGACAGATACGCAGTATTTT
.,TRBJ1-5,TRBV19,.,CASTRGGYSNQPQHF,TGTGCCAGTACCCGAGGCGGCTATAGCAATCAGCCCCAGCATTTT
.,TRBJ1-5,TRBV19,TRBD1,CASTTTGGFSNQPQHF,TGTGCCAGTACCACGACAGGGGGCTTTAGCAATCAGCCCCAGCATTTT
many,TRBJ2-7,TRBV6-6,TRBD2,CASSYSGLAGAYEQYF,TGTGCCAGCAGTTACTCGGGACTAGCGGGAGCCTACGAGCAGTACTTC
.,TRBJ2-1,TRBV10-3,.,CAIGRESYNEQFF,TGTGCCATCGGAAGGGAATCCTACAATGAGCAGTTCTTC
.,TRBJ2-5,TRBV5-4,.,CASSRGFLETQYF,TGTGCCAGCAGCCGGGGCTTTTTGGAGACCCAGTACTTC
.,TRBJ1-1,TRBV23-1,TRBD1,CASSQSRGLVNTEAFF,TGCGCCAGCAGTCAATCGAGGGGGCTGGTGAACACTGAAGCTTTCTTT
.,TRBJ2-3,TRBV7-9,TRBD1,CASSQRTGIPDTQYF,TGTGCCAGCAGCCAAAGGACAGGGATTCCAGATACGCAGTATTTT
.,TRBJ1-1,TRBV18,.,CASSPLSGDTEAFF,TGTGCCAGCTCACCATTATCGGGGGACACTGAAGCTTTCTTT
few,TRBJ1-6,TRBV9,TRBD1,CASSVGQGYNSPLHF,TGTGCCAGCAGCGTAGGACAGGGCTATAATTCACCCCTCCACTTT
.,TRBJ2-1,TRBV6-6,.,CASSPRVYNEQFF,TGTGCCAGCAGTCCGCGCGTCTACAATGAGCAGTTCTTC
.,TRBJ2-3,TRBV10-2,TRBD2,CASSDWGREYTQYF,TGCGCCAGCAGTGACTGGGGGAGGGAATATACGCAGTATTTT
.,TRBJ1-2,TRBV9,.,CASSPLGGSYGYTF,TGTGCCAGCAGCCCTCTAGGGGGATCCTATGGCTACACCTTC
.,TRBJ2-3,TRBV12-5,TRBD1,CASGSRGGLTDTQYF,TGTGCTAGTGGCTCCAGAGGGGGCCTCACAGATACGCAGTATTTT
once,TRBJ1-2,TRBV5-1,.,CASSVDPTGTYGYTF,TGCGCCAGCAGCGTAGATCCAACAGGTACCTATGGCTACACCTTC
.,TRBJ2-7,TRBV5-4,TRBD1,CASSGDSNEQYF,TGTGCCAGCAGCGGGGACAGCAACGAGCAGTACTTC
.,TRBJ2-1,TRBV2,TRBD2,CASRTKLAGVNEQFF,TGTGCCAGCAGGACGAAACTAGCGGGAGTCAATGAGCAGTTCTTC
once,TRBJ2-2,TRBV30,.,CAWSHLDRNTGELFF,TGTGCCTGGAGTCACCTAGACCGAAATACCGGGGAGCTGTTTTTT
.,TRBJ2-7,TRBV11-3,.,CASSSNGEQYF,TGTGCCAGCAGCTCCAACGGGGAGCAGTACTTC
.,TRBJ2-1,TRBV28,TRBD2,CASSRPGTSEINEQFF,TGTGCCAGCAGTAGACCCGGGACTAGCGAAATCAATGAGCAGTTCTTC
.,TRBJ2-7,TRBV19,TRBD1,CASSTPGQSYEQYF,TGTGCCAGTAGTACCCCGGGACAGAGCTACGAGCAGTACTTC
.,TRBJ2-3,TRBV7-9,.,CASSLLGADTQYF,TGTGCCAGCAGTCTTCTAGGGGCGGATACGCAGTATTTT
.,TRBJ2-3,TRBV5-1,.,CASSLGAPTDTQYF,TGCGCCAGCAGCTTGGGGGCGCCCACAGATACGCAGTATTTT
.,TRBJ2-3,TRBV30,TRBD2,CAWRRGDTQYF,TGTGCCTGGAGGCGGGGGGATACGCAGTATTTT
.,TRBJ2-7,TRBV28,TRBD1,CASSFWTGHSYEQYF,TGTGCCAGCAGTTTCTGGACAGGGCACTCCTACGAGCAGTACTTC
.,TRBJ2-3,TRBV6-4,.,CASSSQGQVTDTQYF,TGTGCCAGCAGCTCCCAGGGACAAGTCACAGATACGCAGTATTTT
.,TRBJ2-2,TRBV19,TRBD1,CASSIDHRGPGRSGELFF,TGTGCCAGTAGTATAGACCACAGGGGGCCCGGGAGGTCCGGGGAGCTGTTTTTT
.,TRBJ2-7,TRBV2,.,CASSVAQARYEQYF,TGTGCCAGCAGTGTAGCGCAGGCCCGCTACGAGCAGTACTTC
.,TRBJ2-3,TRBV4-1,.,CASSQTITDTQYF,TGCGCCAGCAGCCAGACTATCACAGATACGCAGTATTTT
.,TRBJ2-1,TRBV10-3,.,CAIRGATLRSYNEQFF,TGTGCCATCAGGGGGGCGACTCTTCGTTCCTACAATGAGCAGTTCTTC
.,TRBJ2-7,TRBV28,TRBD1,CASSLGTGTASYEQYF,TGTGCCAGCAGTTTAGGAACCGGGACAGCCTCCTACGAGCAGTACTTC
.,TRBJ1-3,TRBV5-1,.,CASSPEIADRRMPGNTIYF,TGCGCCAGCAGCCCTGAGATAGCCGACAGGAGGATGCCTGGAAACACCATATATTTT
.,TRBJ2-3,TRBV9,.,CASSVSGFSTDTQYF,TGTGCCAGCAGCGTATCCGGATTTAGCACAGATACGCAGTATTTT
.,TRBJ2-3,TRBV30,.,CAWDGDWGRGVDTQYF,TGTGCCTGGGATGGGGACTGGGGCAGGGGAGTAGATACGCAGTATTTT
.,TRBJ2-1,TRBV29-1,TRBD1,CSVATPGQSSYNEQFF,TGCAGCGTTGCCACCCCGGGACAGAGCTCCTACAATGAGCAGTTCTTC
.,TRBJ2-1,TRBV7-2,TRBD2,CASSLRPLSGRGNEQFF,TGTGCCAGCAGCTTACGACCCCTTAGCGGGAGAGGGAATGAGCAGTTCTTC
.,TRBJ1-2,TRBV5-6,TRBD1,CASVPGPGQGSGGYTF,TGTGCCAGCGTTCCTGGACCGGGACAGGGGTCGGGTGGCTACACCTTC
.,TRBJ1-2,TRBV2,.,CATEGRYGYTF,TGTGCCACCGAGGGGCGCTATGGCTACACCTTC
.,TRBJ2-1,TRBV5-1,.,CASRGDGFHNEQFF,TGCGCCAGCAGGGGAGATGGGTTCCACAATGAGCAGTTCTTC
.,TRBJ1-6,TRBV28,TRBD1,CASSAQGANSPLHF,TGTGCCAGCAGTGCACAGGGGGCTAACTCACCCCTCCACTTT
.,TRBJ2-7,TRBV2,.,CASSVSHEQYF,TGTGCCAGCAGTGTATCCCACGAGCAGTACTTC
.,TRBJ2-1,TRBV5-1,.,CASSLEVVPGEQFF,TGCGCCAGCAGCTTGGAAGTTGTACCCGGGGAGCAGTTCTTC
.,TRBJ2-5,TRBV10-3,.,CAISEGAGRETQYF,TGTGCCATCAGTGAGGGGGCAGGGAGGGAGACCCAGTACTTC
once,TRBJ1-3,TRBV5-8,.,CASSLSGNTIYF,TGTGCCAGCAGTCTAAGCGGAAACACCATATATTTT
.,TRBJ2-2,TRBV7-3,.,CASSRDQGHGELFF,TGTGCCAGCAGCAGAGATCAGGGTCACGGGGAGCTGTTTTTT
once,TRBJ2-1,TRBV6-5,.,CASSPSPYNEQFF,TGTGCCAGCTCTCCTAGCCCCTACAATGAGCAGTTCTTC
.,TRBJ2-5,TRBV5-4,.,CASSLGEMAGRETQYF,TGTGCCAGCAGCCTGGGGGAAATGGCAGGGCGAGAGACCCAGTACTTC
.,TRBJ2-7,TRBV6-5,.,CASRRGAGEQYF,TGTGCCAGTCGCCGAGGGGCCGGCGAGCAGTACTTC
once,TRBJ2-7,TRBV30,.,CAWSIRPSYEQYF,TGTGCCTGGAGTATAAGGCCCTCCTACGAGCAGTACTTC